The clone carrying this T cell receptor beta chain was counted many times. This entry comes from a study of prognosis after radiotherapy for stage I lung cancer. This CDR3 spans 16 amino acids. Germline CDR1 SGHRS, CDR2 YFSETQ. The V segment lost 3 bases and the J segment 2 bases; nucleotides outside the gene matches: 4. The TCR beta CDR3 region was amplified from genomic DNA, with two rounds of multiplex PCR being used for the amplification. The use of primers specific to each TRBV and TRBJ gene characterized first-round PCR. TCRdb analysed the multiplex PCR reads with MiXCR anew, one entry per CDR3 protein. Altogether about 26,000 distinct CDR3 sequences are present, 25% to 30% being singletons, with the ten largest covering roughly a third. Peripheral blood, in roughly 6-milliliter volumes, was drawn at each of two time points.

Source: PBMCs, taken before or after stereotactic body radiation therapy (not recorded which). The rearrangement joins TRBV5-1 to TRBJ2-3, with 12 bases that match TRBD2. The receptor was isolated from a donor aged 50 or older with non-small cell lung cancer. CDR3 amino acids: CASSWGLAGLTDTQYF. The CDR3, as DNA: TGCGCCAGCAGCTGGGGACTAGCGGGCCTCACAGATACGCAGTATTTT.